This T cell receptor (beta chain) comes out of a study of CD8+CD57+ T cells in acquired aplastic anemia. Study background: Sorting CD4+ and CD8+ cells gave DNA averaging 3.2 ug. Study-level points and caveats: The number of CD8+ CDR3 sequences shared by patients and controls was under 35. Between patients and controls, CD8+ Simpson's diversity did not vary significantly.

A note on this clonotype: Its antigen is undetermined.

Genomic DNA was employed as the template in profiling TCR beta VDJ and CDR3. TCRdb processed the reads anew with MiXCR; each CDR3 protein has one entry. Of about 68,000 distinct CDR3 sequences listed, roughly 50% are singletons. The CDR3 has 12 residues. Trimming pared 3 bases from V and 3 bases from J, leaving 9 bases between. CDR1 is DFQATT, CDR2 SNEGSKA, per germline (reference sequence). The J gene is TRBJ2-7, the V gene TRBV20-1; D is ambiguous. This receptor was taken from a human donor in good health, serving as a control. Sequencing was performed on sorted CD4+, CD8+, or CD8+CD57+ T cells (not recorded which) from PBMCs. CDR3 sequence reads: CSASSSVYEQYF. DNA for the CDR3: TGCAGTGCTAGTTCCAGCGTCTACGAGCAGTACTTC.